This entry lists 14 T cell receptor beta chains sequenced from one sample in a study of early T cells in non-severe SARS-CoV-2 infection. TCRdb reprocessed the 5' RACE reads with MiXCR, giving one entry per CDR3 protein. The sample has roughly 30,000 distinct CDR3 sequences, more than 4% seen once. Material for sequencing was whole blood. Source of these receptors: an adult who was a healthcare worker with PCR-confirmed SARS-CoV-2 infection or an uninfected control (not recorded which).

This clonotype was picked up many times. The V and J genes are TRBV14 and TRBJ2-1; no clear D. V lost 2 bases, J lost 10 bases, and 30 bases lay in between. Germline CDR1 SGHDN, CDR2 FVKESK. The CDR3 runs 19 residues. The CDR3 region has the DNA TGTGCCAGCAGCCAACTCCCGGTTGTACGAGTTAATAACGGCGGCGAGCAGTTCTTC. Translating gives CASSQLPVVRVNNGGEQFF.

The chain joins TRBV6-2 or TRBV6-3 to TRBJ2-1; 10 nucleotides line up with TRBD2. The length of the CDR3 is 18 residues. Per germline, CDR1 MNHEY and CDR2 SVGEGT. The junction had 8 bases not matched to a gene; V was cut back by 2 bases and J by 1 base. CDR3 nucleotide sequence: TGTGCCAGCAGTTACCAGAGCGGGAGGGGAACATCCTACAATGAGCAGTTCTTC. This codes for CASSYQSGRGTSYNEQFF.

This clonotype has a handful of counts. V is TRBV6-6 and J is TRBJ2-3, with 14 bases lining up with TRBD2. V lost 2 bases, J lost 6 bases, and 4 bases stayed unmatched. The germline V gene has CDR1 MNHNY and CDR2 SVGAGI (reference sequence). The CDR3 is 16 residues long. The CDR3 reads CASSYPTSGGVDTQYF. The DNA of the CDR3 is TGTGCCAGCAGTTACCCGACTAGCGGGGGGGTGGATACGCAGTATTTT.

In this sample, this clonotype turned up a few times. The chain links TRBV30 to TRBJ2-3; possible D gene TRBD2, 6 bases. CDR1 GTSNPN and CDR2 SVGIG come from the germline V gene (reference sequence). The CDR3 runs to 15 residues. V gave up 0 bases and J gave up 2 bases, with 12 bases separating them. CDR3 nucleotides: TGTGCCTGGAGTGTTAAGAGCGGGTTCACAGATACGCAGTATTTT. It translates to CAWSVKSGFTDTQYF.

This clonotype has at least ten counts. V and J are TRBV10-3 and TRBJ1-2; no clear D. CDR1 is ENHRY, CDR2 SYGVKD, per germline. The CDR3 is 12 amino acids. Trimming shortened V by 3 bases and J by 3 bases, and 5 bases separated the two germline ends. The DNA for the CDR3 is TGTGCCATCAGTGAAAAGGACTATGGCTACACCTTC. It yields the protein CAISEKDYGYTF.

This clonotype was recorded at least ten times. The rearrangement links TRBV18 to TRBJ1-5, with 9 bases aligning to TRBD1. CDR1 and CDR2 (germline): KGHSH, LQKENI. The length of the CDR3 is 17 residues. V was clipped by 3 bases and J by 0 bases; unmatched bases: 6. CDR3 region: CASSPGTGRYSNQPQHF. CDR3 nucleotide sequence: TGTGCCAGCTCACCCGGGACAGGGCGATATAGCAATCAGCCCCAGCATTTT.

There are many counts of this clonotype. V and J are TRBV29-1 and TRBJ2-6; D is unclear. CDR3 length: 13 amino acids. Germline V gene sequence: CDR1 SQVTM, CDR2 ANQGSEA. The ends were cut back, 5 bases at V and 0 bases at J, with 5 bases in the middle. CDR3 sequence: CSVWSSGANVLTF. CDR3 DNA sequence: TGCAGCGTTTGGAGCTCTGGGGCCAACGTCCTGACTTTC.

This clonotype was counted at least ten times. The chain couples TRBV15 to TRBJ1-5; D is unclear. CDR1 and CDR2 from the germline V gene are LNHNV and YYDKDF (reference sequence). V was cut by 7 bases and J by 1 base, with 8 bases left in between. The CDR3 contains 13 residues. CDR3 bases: TGTGCCACCAAGCTTCGGAGCAATCAGCCCCAGCATTTT. Translation: CATKLRSNQPQHF.

This clonotype was observed at least ten times. The chain links TRBV25-1 to TRBJ1-2, with D uncertain. The CDR3 covers 14 residues. Deletions cut 2 bases from V and 8 bases from J, with 15 bases between. Germline lookup yields CDR1 MGHDK and CDR2 SYGVNS. The CDR3 DNA sequence: TGTGCCAGCAGTGAACCGACCCCAGCGGGGGGCTACACCTTC. The encoded protein is CASSEPTPAGGYTF.

The table lists this clonotype with many counts. The chain uses TRBV19 and TRBJ2-5, with TRBD2 matching 13 bases. Germline V gives CDR1 LNHDA, CDR2 SQIVND (reference sequence). The length of the CDR3 is 17 residues. The V segment lost 3 bases and the J segment 3 bases; nucleotides outside the gene matches: 7. The chain's CDR3 is CASSMFRTSGSKETQYF. The CDR3, as DNA: TGTGCCAGTAGTATGTTCCGGACTAGCGGGAGCAAAGAGACCCAGTACTTC.

The J gene is TRBJ2-3, the V gene TRBV29-1; no clear D. Germline V lookup: CDR1 SQVTM, CDR2 ANQGSEA. V dropped 4 bases and J dropped 2 bases, with 13 bases sitting between them. This CDR3 has 14 amino acids. The CDR3 DNA is TGCAGCGTTGGCGGCAGGTCAAACACAGATACGCAGTATTTT. It codes for CSVGGRSNTDTQYF.

The table lists this clonotype with a few counts. V is TRBV9 and J is TRBJ2-6; the D is unclear. Germline CDR1 SGDLS, CDR2 YYNGEE. V shed 3 bases and J shed 4 bases, with 11 bases lying between them. This CDR3 comprises 15 residues. The CDR3 DNA is TGTGCCAGCAGCGCTTTGCCGGACGGGGCCAACGTCCTGACTTTC. The encoded protein is CASSALPDGANVLTF.

The chain joins TRBV24-1 to TRBJ2-1; 12 bases are shared with TRBD2. The germline V gene has CDR1 KGHDR and CDR2 SFDVKD. This CDR3 is 13 amino acids long. Trimming cost V 5 bases and J 9 bases; bases outside gene matches: 1. The CDR3 sequence: CATSGLAGAEQFF. CDR3 nucleotide sequence: TGTGCCACCAGTGGACTAGCGGGAGCTGAGCAGTTCTTC.

In this sample, this clonotype turned up many times. The chain couples TRBV29-1 to TRBJ2-1; D is uncertain. Germline lookup yields CDR1 SQVTM and CDR2 ANQGSEA. The CDR3 is 13 amino acids. The V end lost 7 bases, the J end lost 0 bases, and 10 bases lay between the germline ends. The CDR3 loop is CSAQNSSYNEQFF. The CDR3 coding sequence is TGCAGCGCCCAGAATAGCTCCTACAATGAGCAGTTCTTC.